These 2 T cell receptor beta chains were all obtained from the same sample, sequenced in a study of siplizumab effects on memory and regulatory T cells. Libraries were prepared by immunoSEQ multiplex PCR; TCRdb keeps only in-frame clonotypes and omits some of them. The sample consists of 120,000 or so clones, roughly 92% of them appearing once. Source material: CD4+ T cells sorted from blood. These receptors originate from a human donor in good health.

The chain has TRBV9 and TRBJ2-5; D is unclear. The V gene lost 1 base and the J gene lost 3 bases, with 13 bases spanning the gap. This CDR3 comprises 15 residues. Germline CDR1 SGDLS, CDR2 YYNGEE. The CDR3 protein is CASSVTGRRKETQYF. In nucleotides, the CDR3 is TGTGCCAGCAGCGTAACGGGCCGTCGAAAAGAGACCCAGTACTTC.

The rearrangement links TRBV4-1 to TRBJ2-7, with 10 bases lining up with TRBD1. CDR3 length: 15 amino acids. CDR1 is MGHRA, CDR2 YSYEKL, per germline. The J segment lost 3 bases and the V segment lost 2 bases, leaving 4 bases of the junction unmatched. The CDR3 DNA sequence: TGCGCCAGCAGCCAAACAGACAGGGGGCACTACGAGCAGTACTTC. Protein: CASSQTDRGHYEQYF.